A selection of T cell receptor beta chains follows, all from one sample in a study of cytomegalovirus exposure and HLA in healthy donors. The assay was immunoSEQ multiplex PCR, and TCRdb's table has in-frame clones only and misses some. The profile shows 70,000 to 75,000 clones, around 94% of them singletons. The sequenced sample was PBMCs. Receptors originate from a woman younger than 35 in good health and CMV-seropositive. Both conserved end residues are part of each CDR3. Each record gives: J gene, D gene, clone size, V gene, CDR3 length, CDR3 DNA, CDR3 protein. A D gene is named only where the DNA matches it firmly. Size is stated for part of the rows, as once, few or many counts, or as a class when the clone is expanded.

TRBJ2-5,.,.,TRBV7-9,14,TGTGCCAGCAGCTTAGCGGGAGAAGGGGAGACCCAGTACTTC,CASSLAGEGETQYF
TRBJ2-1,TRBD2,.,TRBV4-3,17,TGCGCCAGCAGCCAAGATGCCCGGGGGGGACTCTACAATGAGCAGTTCTTC,CASSQDARGGLYNEQFF
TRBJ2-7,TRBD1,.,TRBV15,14,TGTGCCACCAGCCCCCGACAGGGGAGGTACGAGCAGTACTTC,CATSPRQGRYEQYF
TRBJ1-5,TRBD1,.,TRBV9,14,TGTGCCAGCAGCGAGACAGGGGGCAATCAGCCCCAGCATTTT,CASSETGGNQPQHF
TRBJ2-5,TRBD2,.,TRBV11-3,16,TGTGCCAGCAGCTTACGGGCTAGCGGGAGTGTAGAGACCCAGTACTTC,CASSLRASGSVETQYF
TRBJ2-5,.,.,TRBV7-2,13,TGTGCCAGCAGTTTAGAGCTGTTGGAGACCCAGTACTTC,CASSLELLETQYF
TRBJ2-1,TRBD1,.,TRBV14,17,TGTGCCAGCAGCCAACCCCTTGGGACAGGGGTTTTGAATGAGCAGTTCTTC,CASSQPLGTGVLNEQFF
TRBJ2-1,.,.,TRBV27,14,TGTGCCAGCAGTTTATCGGCAGGCCCCAATGAGCAGTTCTTC,CASSLSAGPNEQFF
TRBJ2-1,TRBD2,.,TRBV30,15,TGTGCCTTCCAACCGGGACTAGCCCTATACAATGAGCAGTTCTTC,CAFQPGLALYNEQFF
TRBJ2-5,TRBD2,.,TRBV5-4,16,TGTGCCAGCGCCATCGGAATAGCGGGAGGGCCTGAGACCCAGTACTTC,CASAIGIAGGPETQYF
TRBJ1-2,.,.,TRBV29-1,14,TGCAGCGTTCGGGAGACCGCATCTAACTATGGCTACACCTTC,CSVRETASNYGYTF
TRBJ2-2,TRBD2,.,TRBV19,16,TGTGCCAGTAGTCCCCGCGGGGGGCGAGGCACCGGGGAGCTGTTTTTT,CASSPRGGRGTGELFF
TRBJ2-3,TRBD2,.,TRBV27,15,TGTGCCAGTACCGGCAGGGCGGGGGACACAGATACGCAGTATTTT,CASTGRAGDTDTQYF
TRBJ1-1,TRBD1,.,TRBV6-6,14,TGTGCCAGCAGTACGACAGGGGTGAACACTGAAGCTTTCTTT,CASSTTGVNTEAFF
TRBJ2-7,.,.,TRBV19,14,TGTGCCAGTAGTGTGATGGGGCGATCCTACGAGCAGTACTTC,CASSVMGRSYEQYF
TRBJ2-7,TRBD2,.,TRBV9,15,TGTGCCAGCAGCTCGGGACTAGCGGGAGAGGACGAGCAGTACTTC,CASSSGLAGEDEQYF
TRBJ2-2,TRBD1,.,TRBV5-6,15,TGTGCCAGCAGCTTTCAACAGGGGTTCACCGGGGAGCTGTTTTTT,CASSFQQGFTGELFF
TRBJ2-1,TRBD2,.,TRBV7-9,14,TGTGCCAGCAGCTTCGGGGGGGAGTACAATGAGCAGTTCTTC,CASSFGGEYNEQFF
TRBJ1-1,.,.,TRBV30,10,TGTGCCTGGAGCCCCAGTGAAGCTTTCTTT,CAWSPSEAFF
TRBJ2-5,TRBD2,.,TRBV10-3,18,TGTGCCATCAGTGAACCGGGACTAGCGGGGGACCCCCAAGAGACCCAGTACTTC,CAISEPGLAGDPQETQYF
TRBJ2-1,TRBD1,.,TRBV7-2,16,TGTGCCAGCAGCTTAGTAGGGGGCAGCTCCTACAATGAGCAGTTCTTC,CASSLVGGSSYNEQFF
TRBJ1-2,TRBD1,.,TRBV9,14,TGTGCCAGCAGCCCGGGACAGGGGAACTATGGCTACACCTTC,CASSPGQGNYGYTF
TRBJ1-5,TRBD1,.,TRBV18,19,TGTGCCAGCTCACCGCCGGGACAGGGAGGGTTAAGAGGCAATCAGCCCCAGCATTTT,CASSPPGQGGLRGNQPQHF
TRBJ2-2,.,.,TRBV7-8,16,TGTGCCAGCAGCTTTAACGTGGGGGCGCGAATCGGGGAGCTGTTTTTT,CASSFNVGARIGELFF
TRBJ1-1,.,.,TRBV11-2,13,TGTGCCAGCAGCTTAGATCGGAACACTGAAGCTTTCTTT,CASSLDRNTEAFF
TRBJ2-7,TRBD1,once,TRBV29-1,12,TGCAGCGCCGGGACAGGCGACCACGAGCAGTACTTC,CSAGTGDHEQYF
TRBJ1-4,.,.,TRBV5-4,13,TGTGCCAGCAGCGCTGGGACAAATGAAAAACTGTTTTTT,CASSAGTNEKLFF
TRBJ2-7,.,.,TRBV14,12,TGTGCCAGCAGCCAAGATGCGGGGGAGCAGTACTTC,CASSQDAGEQYF
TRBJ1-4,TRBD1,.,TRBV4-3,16,TGCGCCAGCAGCCAAGATCGTGGACAGGGGGGTGAAAAACTGTTTTTT,CASSQDRGQGGEKLFF
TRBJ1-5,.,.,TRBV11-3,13,TGTGCCAGCAGCTTAGATCAGGGGCAGCCCCAGCATTTT,CASSLDQGQPQHF
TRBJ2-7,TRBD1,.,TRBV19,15,TGTGCCAGTAGTCCCGGACAGGGTAACTCCTACGAGCAGTACTTC,CASSPGQGNSYEQYF
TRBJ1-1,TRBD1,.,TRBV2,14,TGTGCCAGCAGCTTAGGACAGGGAGGCACTGAAGCTTTCTTT,CASSLGQGGTEAFF
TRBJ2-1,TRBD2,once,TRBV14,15,TGTGCCAGCAGCCCCCCTGGCGGGAGACTAAATGAGCAGTTCTTC,CASSPPGGRLNEQFF
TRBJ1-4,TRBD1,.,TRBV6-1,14,TGTGCCAGCAGGAAGGGACAGCTTAATGAAAAACTGTTTTTT,CASRKGQLNEKLFF
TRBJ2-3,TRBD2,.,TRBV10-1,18,TGCGCCAGCAGTGGAAAAGGGAGGACTAGCGGGAGCTCAGATACGCAGTATTTT,CASSGKGRTSGSSDTQYF
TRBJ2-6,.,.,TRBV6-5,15,TGTGCCAGCAGAGTACAGGGCACTGGGGCCAACGTCCTGACTTTC,CASRVQGTGANVLTF
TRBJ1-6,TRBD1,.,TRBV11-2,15,TGTGCCAGCAGCTTAGGTCTGGACAGGAATTCACCCCTCCACTTT,CASSLGLDRNSPLHF
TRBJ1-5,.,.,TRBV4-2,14,TGTGCCAGCAGCCAAGATGGGAGGGATCAGCCCCAGCATTTT,CASSQDGRDQPQHF
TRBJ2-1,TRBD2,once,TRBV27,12,TGTGCCAGTAGCGGGACACCCAATGAGCAGTTCTTC,CASSGTPNEQFF
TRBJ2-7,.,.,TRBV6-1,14,TGTGCCAGCAGTGTGGGCGAGGGTAGGTACGAGCAGTACTTC,CASSVGEGRYEQYF
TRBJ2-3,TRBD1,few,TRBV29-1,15,TGCAGCGTTGGCCCCGGGACAGCTGCAGGAGATACGCAGTATTTT,CSVGPGTAAGDTQYF